This entry describes one T cell receptor beta chain. Its antigen remains unidentified. The data stem from a study of T-cell reconstitution after alpha-beta-depleted transplantation in children. Study-wide results and caveats: At the one-year point after transplant, T-cell counts and TCRbeta diversity were found to come mostly from T cells that had been newly produced. Two months or so post-transplant, alpha-beta T cells reportedly derived from several hundred expanded graft clones. The high TCRbeta diversity at day 60 in some patients came from surviving recipient T cells and thymic progenitors.

The TCRbeta library was prepared with unique molecular identifiers. TCRdb reprocessed the PCR reads with MiXCR, giving one entry per CDR3 protein. This sample has 500,000 to 750,000 distinct CDR3 sequences, with 25% to 30% found just once. The V and J ends lost 7 bases and 2 bases respectively, with 12 bases between them. Per the germline V gene, CDR1 is SQVTM and CDR2 is ANQGSEA. This CDR3 region has 12 residues. The clonotype was recovered from a boy under three years old with Wiskott-Aldrich syndrome, due to receive a stem cell transplant. The sample consisted of PBMCs, taken before TCRalphabeta/CD19-depleted stem cell transplant. This chain links TRBV29-1 with TRBJ2-7; D is ambiguous. The CDR3 sequence is CSASDGPYEQYF. The CDR3 DNA sequence: TGCAGCGCCTCGGACGGACCCTACGAGCAGTACTTC.